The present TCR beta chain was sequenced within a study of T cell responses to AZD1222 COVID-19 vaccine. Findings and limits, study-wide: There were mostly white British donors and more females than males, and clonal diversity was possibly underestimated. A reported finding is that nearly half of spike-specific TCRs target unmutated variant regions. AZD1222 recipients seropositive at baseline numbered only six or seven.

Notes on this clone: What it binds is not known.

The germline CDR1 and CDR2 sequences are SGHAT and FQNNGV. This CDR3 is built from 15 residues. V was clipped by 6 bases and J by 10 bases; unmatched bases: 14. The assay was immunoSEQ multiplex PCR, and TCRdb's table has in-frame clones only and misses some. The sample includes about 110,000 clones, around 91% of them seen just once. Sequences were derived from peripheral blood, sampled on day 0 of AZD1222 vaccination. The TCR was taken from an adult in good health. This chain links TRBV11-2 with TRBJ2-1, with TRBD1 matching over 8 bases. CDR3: CASRFDRGTLREQFF. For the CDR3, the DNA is TGTGCCAGCAGGTTTGACAGGGGTACGTTGAGGGAGCAGTTCTTC.